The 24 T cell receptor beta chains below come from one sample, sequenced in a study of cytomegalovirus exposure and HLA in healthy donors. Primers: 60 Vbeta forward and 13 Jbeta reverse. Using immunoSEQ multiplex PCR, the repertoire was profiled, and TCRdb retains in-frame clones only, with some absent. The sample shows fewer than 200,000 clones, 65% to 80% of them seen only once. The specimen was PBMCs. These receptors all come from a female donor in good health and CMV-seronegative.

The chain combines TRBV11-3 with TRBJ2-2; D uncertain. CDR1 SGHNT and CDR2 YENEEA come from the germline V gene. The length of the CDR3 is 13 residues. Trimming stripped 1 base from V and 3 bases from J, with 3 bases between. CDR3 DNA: TGTGCCAGCAGCTTAGTCTACACCGGGGAGCTGTTTTTT. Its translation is CASSLVYTGELFF.

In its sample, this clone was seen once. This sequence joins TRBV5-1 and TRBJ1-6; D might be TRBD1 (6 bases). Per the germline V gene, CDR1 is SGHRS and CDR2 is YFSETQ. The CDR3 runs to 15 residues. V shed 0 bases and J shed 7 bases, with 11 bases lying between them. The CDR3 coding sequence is TGCGCCAGCAGCTTGGTCGGACAGTCAAATTCACCCCTCCACTTT. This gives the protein CASSLVGQSNSPLHF.

CDR3 sequence reads: CASSRNYRGTDEQYF. CDR3 DNA: TGTGCCAGCAGCCGAAATTACAGGGGGACCGACGAGCAGTACTTC. The genes are TRBV4-2 and TRBJ2-7, with 8 nucleotides matching TRBD1. CDR1 is LGHNA and CDR2 is YNFKEQ in the germline V gene. J was trimmed by 5 bases and V by 4 bases; bases with no gene match: 10. CDR3 length equals 15 residues.

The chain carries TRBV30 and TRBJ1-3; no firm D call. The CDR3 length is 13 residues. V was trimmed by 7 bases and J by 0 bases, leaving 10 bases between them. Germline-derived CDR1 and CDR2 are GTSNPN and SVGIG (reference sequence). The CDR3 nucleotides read TGTGCCTCGATCGGGTTCTCTGGAAACACCATATATTTT. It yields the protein CASIGFSGNTIYF.

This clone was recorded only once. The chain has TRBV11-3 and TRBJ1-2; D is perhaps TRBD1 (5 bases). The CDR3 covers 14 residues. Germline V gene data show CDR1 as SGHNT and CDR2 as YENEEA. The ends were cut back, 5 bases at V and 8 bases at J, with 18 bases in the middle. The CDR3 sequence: CASSPPRDPKGYTF. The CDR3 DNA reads TGTGCCAGCAGCCCACCGCGGGACCCAAAAGGCTACACCTTC. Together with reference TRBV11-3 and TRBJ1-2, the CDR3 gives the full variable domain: EAGVVQSPRYKIIEKKQPVAFWCNPISGHNTLYWYLQNLGQGPELLIRYENEEAVDDSQLPKDRFSAERLKGVDSTLKIQPAELGDSAVYLCASSPPRDPKGYTFGSGTRLTVV.

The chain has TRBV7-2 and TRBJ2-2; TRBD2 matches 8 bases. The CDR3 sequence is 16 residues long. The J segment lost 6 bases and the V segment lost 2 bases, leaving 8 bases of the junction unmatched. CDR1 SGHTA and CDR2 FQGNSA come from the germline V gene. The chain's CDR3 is CASSLPPGGWAGELFF. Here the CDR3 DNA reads TGTGCCAGCAGCTTACCGCCGGGAGGGTGGGCCGGGGAGCTGTTTTTT.

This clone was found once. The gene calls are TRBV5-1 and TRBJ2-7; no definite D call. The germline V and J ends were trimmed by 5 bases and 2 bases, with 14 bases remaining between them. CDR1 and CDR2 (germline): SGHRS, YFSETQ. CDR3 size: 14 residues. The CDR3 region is CASRLLREPYEQYF. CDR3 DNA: TGCGCCAGCAGGCTGCTACGAGAACCCTACGAGCAGTACTTC.

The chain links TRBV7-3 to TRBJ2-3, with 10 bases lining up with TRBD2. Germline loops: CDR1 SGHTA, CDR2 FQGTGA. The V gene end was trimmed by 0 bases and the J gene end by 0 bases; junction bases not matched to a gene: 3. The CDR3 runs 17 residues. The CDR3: CASSLTSGGSSTDTQYF. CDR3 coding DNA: TGTGCCAGCAGCTTAACTAGCGGGGGGTCTAGCACAGATACGCAGTATTTT. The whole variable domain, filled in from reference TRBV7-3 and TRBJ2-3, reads GAGVSQTPSNKVTEKGKYVELRCDPISGHTALYWYRQSLGQGPEFLIYFQGTGAADDSGLPNDRFFAVRPEGSVSTLKIQRTERGDSAVYLCASSLTSGGSSTDTQYFGPGTRLTVL.

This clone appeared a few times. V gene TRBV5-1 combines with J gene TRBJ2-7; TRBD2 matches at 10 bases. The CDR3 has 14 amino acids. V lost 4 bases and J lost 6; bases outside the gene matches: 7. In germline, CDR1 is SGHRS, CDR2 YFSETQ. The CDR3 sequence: CASSRSGGAGEQYF. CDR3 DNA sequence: TGCGCCAGCAGCCGCAGCGGGGGGGCCGGCGAGCAGTACTTC.

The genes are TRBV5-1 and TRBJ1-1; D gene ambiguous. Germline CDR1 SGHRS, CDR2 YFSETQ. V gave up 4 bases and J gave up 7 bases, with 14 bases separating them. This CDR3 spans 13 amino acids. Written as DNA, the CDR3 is TGCGCCAGCAGCGCTTCGACTGGGTATGAAGCTTTCTTT. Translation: CASSASTGYEAFF.

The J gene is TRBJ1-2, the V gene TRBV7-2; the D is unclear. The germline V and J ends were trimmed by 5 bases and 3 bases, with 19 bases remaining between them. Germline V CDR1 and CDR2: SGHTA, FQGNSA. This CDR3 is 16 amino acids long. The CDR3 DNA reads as TGTGCCAGCAGCCAACCAGGAGGCGCGGCCTACTATGGCTACACCTTC. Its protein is CASSQPGGAAYYGYTF.

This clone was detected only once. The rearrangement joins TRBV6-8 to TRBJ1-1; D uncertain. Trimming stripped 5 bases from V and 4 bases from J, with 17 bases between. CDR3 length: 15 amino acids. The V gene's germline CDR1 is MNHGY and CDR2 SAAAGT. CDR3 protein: CASSEQSGLGTEAFF. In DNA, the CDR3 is TGTGCCAGCAGTGAACAATCGGGGTTGGGCACTGAAGCTTTCTTT.

CDR3 nucleotides: TGTGCCAGTAGTACGAGCCACGGGTATCAGCCCCAGCATTTT. This codes for CASSTSHGYQPQHF. The chain links TRBV19 to TRBJ1-5; D uncertain. This CDR3 is built from 14 residues. Trimming removed 4 bases at V and 5 bases at J, with 12 bases between. Germline V gives CDR1 LNHDA, CDR2 SQIVND (reference sequence).

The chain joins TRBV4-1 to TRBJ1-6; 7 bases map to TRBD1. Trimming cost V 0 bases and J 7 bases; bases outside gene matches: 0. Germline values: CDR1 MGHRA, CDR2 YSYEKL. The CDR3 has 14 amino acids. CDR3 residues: CASSQEQGNSPLHF. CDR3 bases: TGCGCCAGCAGCCAAGAACAGGGGAATTCACCCCTCCACTTT.

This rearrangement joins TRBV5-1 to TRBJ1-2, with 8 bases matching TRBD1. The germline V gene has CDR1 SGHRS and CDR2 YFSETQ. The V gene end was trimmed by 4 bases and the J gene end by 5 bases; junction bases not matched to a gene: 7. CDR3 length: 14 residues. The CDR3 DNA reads TGCGCCAGCAGCACCTCAGGACAGGGTTATGGCTACACCTTC. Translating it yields CASSTSGQGYGYTF.

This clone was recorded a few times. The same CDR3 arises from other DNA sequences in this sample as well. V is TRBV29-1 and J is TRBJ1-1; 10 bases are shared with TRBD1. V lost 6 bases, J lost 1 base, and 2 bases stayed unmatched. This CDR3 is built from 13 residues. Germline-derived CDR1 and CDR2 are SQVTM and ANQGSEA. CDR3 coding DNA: TGCAGCGTCAGGACAGGGGGGAACACTGAAGCTTTCTTT. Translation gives CSVRTGGNTEAFF.

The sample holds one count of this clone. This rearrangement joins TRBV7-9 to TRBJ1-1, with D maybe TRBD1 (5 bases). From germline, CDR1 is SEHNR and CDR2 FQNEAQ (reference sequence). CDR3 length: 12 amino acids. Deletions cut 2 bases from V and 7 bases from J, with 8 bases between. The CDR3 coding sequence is TGTGCCAGCAGCTTAATGGGGCTTGAAGCTTTCTTT. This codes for CASSLMGLEAFF.

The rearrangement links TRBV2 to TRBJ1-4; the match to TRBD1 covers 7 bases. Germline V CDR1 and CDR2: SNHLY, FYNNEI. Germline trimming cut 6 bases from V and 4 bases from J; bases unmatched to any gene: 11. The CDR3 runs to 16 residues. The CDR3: CASSTSRDSLNEKLFF. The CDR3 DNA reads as TGTGCCAGCAGCACCAGCCGGGACAGCCTTAATGAAAAACTGTTTTTT. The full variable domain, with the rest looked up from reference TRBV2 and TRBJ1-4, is EPEVTQTPSHQVTQMGQEVILRCVPISNHLYFYWYRQILGQKVEFLVSFYNNEISEKSEIFDDQFSVERPDGSNFTLKIRSTKLEDSAMYFCASSTSRDSLNEKLFFGSGTQLSVL.

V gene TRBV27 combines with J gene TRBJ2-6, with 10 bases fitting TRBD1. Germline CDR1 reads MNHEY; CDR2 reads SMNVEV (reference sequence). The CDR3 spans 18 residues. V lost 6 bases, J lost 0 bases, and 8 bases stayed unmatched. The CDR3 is CASSPLRTGGSGANVLTF. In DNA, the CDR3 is TGTGCCAGCAGCCCTCTTCGGACAGGGGGCTCTGGGGCCAACGTCCTGACTTTC.

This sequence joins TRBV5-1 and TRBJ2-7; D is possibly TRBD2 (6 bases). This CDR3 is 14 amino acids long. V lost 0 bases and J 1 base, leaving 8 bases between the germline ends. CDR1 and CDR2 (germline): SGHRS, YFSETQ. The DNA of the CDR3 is TGCGCCAGCAGCTTGGGGGCGGGGTCCTACGAGCAGTACTTC. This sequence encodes CASSLGAGSYEQYF.

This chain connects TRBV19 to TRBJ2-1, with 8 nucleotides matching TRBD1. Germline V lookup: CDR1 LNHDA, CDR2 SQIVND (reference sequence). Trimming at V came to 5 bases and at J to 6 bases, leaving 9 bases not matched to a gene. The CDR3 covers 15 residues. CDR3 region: CASSLQGATGNEQFF. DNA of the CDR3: TGTGCCAGTAGTCTTCAGGGGGCGACTGGCAATGAGCAGTTCTTC.

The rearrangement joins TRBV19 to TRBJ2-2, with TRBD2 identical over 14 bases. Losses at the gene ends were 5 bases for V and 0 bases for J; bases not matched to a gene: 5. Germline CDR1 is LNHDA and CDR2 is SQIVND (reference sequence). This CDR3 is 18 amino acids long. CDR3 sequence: CASSSGLAGGANTGELFF. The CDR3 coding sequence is TGTGCCAGTAGTTCTGGACTAGCGGGGGGAGCGAACACCGGGGAGCTGTTTTTT.

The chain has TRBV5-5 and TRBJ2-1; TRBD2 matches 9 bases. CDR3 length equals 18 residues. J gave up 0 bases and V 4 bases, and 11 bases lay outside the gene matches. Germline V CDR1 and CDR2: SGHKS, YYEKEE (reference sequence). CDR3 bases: TGTGCCAGCAGCCCCCATGGGGCGGGAGGGTCCTCCTACAATGAGCAGTTCTTC. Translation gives CASSPHGAGGSSYNEQFF.

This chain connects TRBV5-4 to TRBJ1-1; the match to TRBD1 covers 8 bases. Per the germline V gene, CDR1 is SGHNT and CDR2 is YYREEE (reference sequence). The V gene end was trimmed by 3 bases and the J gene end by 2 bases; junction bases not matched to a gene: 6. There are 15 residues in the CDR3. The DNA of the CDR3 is TGTGCCAGCAGCTCAGGGGCAGGGGGCAACACTGAAGCTTTCTTT. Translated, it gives CASSSGAGGNTEAFF.